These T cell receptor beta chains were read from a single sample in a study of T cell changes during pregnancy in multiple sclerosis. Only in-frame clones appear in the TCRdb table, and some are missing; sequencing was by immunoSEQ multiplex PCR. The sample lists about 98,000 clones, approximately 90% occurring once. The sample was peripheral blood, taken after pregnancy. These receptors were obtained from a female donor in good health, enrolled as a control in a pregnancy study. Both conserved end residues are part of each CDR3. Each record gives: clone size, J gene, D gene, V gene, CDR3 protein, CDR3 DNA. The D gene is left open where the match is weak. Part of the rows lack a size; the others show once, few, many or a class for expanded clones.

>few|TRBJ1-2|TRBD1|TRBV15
CATSRAGTGAIGGYTF
TGTGCCACCAGCAGAGCGGGGACAGGGGCGATCGGGGGCTACACCTTC
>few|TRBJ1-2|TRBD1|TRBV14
CASSLRTGLGGYTF
TGTGCCAGCAGCTTACGGACAGGTCTGGGAGGCTACACCTTC
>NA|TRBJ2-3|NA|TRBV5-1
CASSSVVPDTQYF
TGCGCCAGCAGCTCGGTCGTTCCAGATACGCAGTATTTT
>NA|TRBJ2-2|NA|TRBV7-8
CASSSRGRPSNTGELFF
TGTGCCAGCAGCTCCCGAGGAAGGCCCTCGAACACCGGGGAGCTGTTTTTT
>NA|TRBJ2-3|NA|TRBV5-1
CASSHAGYDTDTQYF
TGCGCCAGCAGCCATGCGGGATATGACACAGATACGCAGTATTTT
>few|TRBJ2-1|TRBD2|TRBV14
CASSQATSGIYNEQFF
TGTGCCAGCAGCCAAGCGACTAGCGGCATCTACAATGAGCAGTTCTTC
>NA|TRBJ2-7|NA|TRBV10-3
CAISEGLREQYF
TGTGCCATCTCGGAGGGTTTGAGGGAGCAGTACTTC
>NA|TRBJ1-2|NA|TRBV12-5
CASGFPDQTGNYGYTF
TGTGCTAGTGGTTTTCCGGACCAGACAGGCAACTATGGCTACACCTTC
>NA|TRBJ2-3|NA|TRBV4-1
CASSHPGRAADTQYF
TGCGCCAGCAGCCACCCCGGCCGCGCGGCGGATACGCAGTATTTT
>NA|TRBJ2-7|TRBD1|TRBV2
CASSTRDREAHEQYF
TGTGCCAGCAGTACCCGGGACAGAGAGGCGCACGAGCAGTACTTC
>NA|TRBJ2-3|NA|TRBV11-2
CASSSEFGVTQYF
TGTGCCAGCAGCTCAGAATTCGGGGTAACGCAGTATTTT
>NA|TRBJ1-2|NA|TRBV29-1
CSTHDPGDGYTF
TGCAGCACCCACGATCCGGGTGATGGCTACACCTTC
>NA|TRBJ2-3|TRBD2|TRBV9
CASSVEGGLAGTSTDTQYF
TGTGCCAGCAGCGTAGAGGGAGGACTAGCGGGGACTAGCACAGATACGCAGTATTTT
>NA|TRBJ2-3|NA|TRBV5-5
CASSLIPSTDTQYF
TGTGCCAGCAGCTTGATCCCTAGCACAGATACGCAGTATTTT
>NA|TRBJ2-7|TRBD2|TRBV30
CAWSPASGGIYEQYF
TGTGCCTGGAGTCCCGCTAGCGGGGGGATTTACGAGCAGTACTTC
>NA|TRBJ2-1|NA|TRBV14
CASSQALGGTGEQFF
TGTGCCAGCAGCCAAGCACTGGGAGGAACGGGAGAGCAGTTCTTC
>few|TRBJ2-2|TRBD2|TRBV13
CASSSSLAGGSNTGELFF
TGTGCCAGCAGCTCCTCACTAGCGGGGGGATCGAACACCGGGGAGCTGTTTTTT
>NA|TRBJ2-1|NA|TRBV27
CASSGGLYNEQFF
TGTGCCAGCAGTGGTGGACTATACAATGAGCAGTTCTTC
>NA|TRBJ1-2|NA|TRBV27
CASSIGPFRGRYTF
TGTGCCAGCAGTATCGGACCATTCAGGGGCCGCTACACCTTC
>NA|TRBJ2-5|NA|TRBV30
CAWSAIRGHREQETQYF
TGTGCCTGGAGTGCCATCAGGGGCCACAGGGAGCAAGAGACCCAGTACTTC
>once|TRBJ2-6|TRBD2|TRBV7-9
CASSLEGGDGANVLTF
TGTGCCAGCAGCTTAGAGGGAGGGGACGGGGCCAACGTCCTGACTTTC
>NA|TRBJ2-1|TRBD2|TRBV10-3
CAIINSGGGRNEQFF
TGTGCCATCATTAATAGCGGGGGGGGGAGGAATGAGCAGTTCTTC
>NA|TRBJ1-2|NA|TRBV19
CASSIDPGASYGYTF
TGTGCCAGTAGTATAGATCCAGGGGCCTCCTATGGCTACACCTTC
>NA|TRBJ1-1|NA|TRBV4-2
CASSQRNPGMVGTEAFF
TGTGCCAGCAGCCAACGGAACCCGGGGATGGTTGGCACTGAAGCTTTCTTT
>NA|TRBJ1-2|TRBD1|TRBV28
CASRDRTGSGYTF
TGTGCCAGCAGGGACCGGACAGGGAGTGGCTACACCTTC
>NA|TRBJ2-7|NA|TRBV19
CASSSKDSEQYF
TGTGCCAGTAGTAGTAAGGACAGCGAGCAGTACTTC
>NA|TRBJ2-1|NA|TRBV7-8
CASSLLGERLYNEQFF
TGTGCCAGCAGCTTACTGGGTGAGCGGCTCTACAATGAGCAGTTCTTC
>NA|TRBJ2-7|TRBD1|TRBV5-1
CASSFFPGKGQGSEQYF
TGCGCCAGCAGCTTTTTCCCCGGAAAGGGACAGGGGAGCGAGCAGTACTTC
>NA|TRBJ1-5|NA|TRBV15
CATSQRSPSNQPQHF
TGTGCCACCAGCCAGCGGAGCCCTAGCAATCAGCCCCAGCATTTT
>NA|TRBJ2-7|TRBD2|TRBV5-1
CASSYGLAGVNEQYF
TGCGCCAGCAGCTATGGACTAGCGGGAGTGAATGAGCAGTACTTC
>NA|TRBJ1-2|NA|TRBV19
CASSLAGLDYGYTF
TGTGCCAGTAGTCTGGCGGGCTTGGACTATGGCTACACCTTC
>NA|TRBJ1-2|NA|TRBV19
CASRSRGAENYGYTF
TGTGCCAGTAGGTCTCGGGGGGCAGAGAACTATGGCTACACCTTC